The present T cell receptor beta chain was sequenced within a study of T cell repertoires in cytomegalovirus infection. As regards this clonotype: Its specificity is not known.

CDR1 and CDR2 (germline): ENHRY, SYGVKD. V lost 10 bases, J lost 4 bases, and 20 bases lay in between. The CDR3 contains 14 residues. TCRdb analysed the reads with MiXCR anew, one entry per CDR3 protein. The table includes hundreds of thousands of distinct CDR3 sequences, roughly a third detected once. This receptor was taken from a human donor in good health (CMV status not recorded). Some clones in this sample may be carry-over from other donors' samples. Here the sequenced sample was cultured PBMCs, taken from culture after CMV antigen stimulation. This rearrangement joins TRBV10-3 to TRBJ2-7; D possibly matches TRBD1 or TRBD2 (6 bases each). The CDR3 here is CATERGQNYYEQYF. CDR3 nucleotides: TGTGCCACCGAACGGGGGCAGAACTATTACGAGCAGTACTTC.